This T cell receptor beta chain was identified during a study of cytotoxic CD8 clonotypes in ibrutinib-treated CLL. Worth noting for this clone: The target antigen is unknown.

Frozen-stored PBMCs produced approximately 2 micrograms of genomic DNA for TCR beta libraries. Trimming shortened V by 11 bases and J by 10 bases, and 24 bases separated the two germline ends. Germline loops: CDR1 MNHNY, CDR2 SVGAGI (reference sequence). This CDR3 contains 14 residues. The method was immunoSEQ multiplex PCR; TCRdb's version includes in-frame clones alone and lacks a portion of them. In the table there are under 200,000 clones, approximately 80% of which are singletons. Whole-study findings and limits: Clonotypes that were public were uncommon, and they contracted or stayed stable on treatment.

The input for sequencing was PBMCs, taken after 12 months of ibrutinib treatment. The sequence was obtained from a human donor with chronic lymphocytic leukemia. The chain employs TRBV6-6 and TRBJ2-1, with D possibly being TRBD1 (6 bases). The CDR3 nucleotides read TGTGCCTCCCACCCCATATCAGAACAGGGAGAGCAGTTCTTC. This codes for CASHPISEQGEQFF.